The 20 T cell receptor beta chains below all came from one sample that was sequenced in a study of OX40 agonist ivuxolimab in advanced cancers. Some clones are missing from TCRdb's copy, which holds only in-frame ones; the method was immunoSEQ multiplex PCR. Found here are almost 70,000 clones, about 90% of them singletons; the top ten hold under 12%. This material consisted of CD4+ or CD8+ T cells sorted from blood, taken in a trial of the OX40 agonist ivuxolimab. The receptors were gathered from an adult with an advanced solid tumor such as melanoma, head and neck, liver or kidney cancer.

CDR3 residues: CASSFPGDEQFF. CDR3 bases: TGCGCCAGCAGCTTCCCAGGGGATGAGCAGTTCTTC. The rearrangement uses TRBV5-1 and TRBJ2-1, with D possibly TRBD1 on 6 matching bases. Germline V CDR1 and CDR2: SGHRS, YFSETQ. The CDR3 consists of 12 residues. The ends were cut back, 2 bases at V and 8 bases at J, with 8 bases in the middle.

The chain uses TRBV5-6 and TRBJ2-2; no firm D call. The length of the CDR3 is 12 residues. The ends were cut back, 4 bases at V and 2 bases at J, with 3 bases in the middle. Germline V gives CDR1 SGHDT, CDR2 YYEEEE. CDR3 region: CASSTNTGELFF. CDR3 DNA sequence: TGTGCCAGCAGCACTAACACCGGGGAGCTGTTTTTT.

The gene calls are TRBV5-4 and TRBJ2-5, with 8 bases fitting TRBD2. With V trimmed by 6 bases and J by 1 base, 8 bases remained unmatched. The V gene's germline CDR1 is SGHNT and CDR2 YYREEE (reference sequence). The CDR3 loop spans 15 amino acids. In DNA form, the CDR3 reads TGTGCCAGCACCCGGACACTAGCGGCCCAAGAGACCCAGTACTTC. Protein: CASTRTLAAQETQYF.

Details on this clone: One end of the junction is discordant with germline, which a read error may explain. The same CDR3 can be traced to other DNA sequences in this sample. The V call is TRBV5-8, the J call TRBJ2-5; D not resolved. Germline V lookup: CDR1 SGHTS, CDR2 YDEGEE. The CDR3 has 12 amino acids. This chain's CDR3 is CASSLARETQYF. The CDR3 DNA sequence: TGCGCCAGCAGCTTGGCCAGAGAGACCCAGTACTTC.

The rearrangement joins TRBV10-3 to TRBJ2-2; D is uncertain. This CDR3 has 12 residues. Trimming shortened V by 7 bases and J by 0 bases, and 3 bases separated the two germline ends. The germline gives CDR1 ENHRY, CDR2 SYGVKD. CDR3 sequence (DNA): TGTGCCATCACTCCGAACACCGGGGAGCTGTTTTTT. This codes for CAITPNTGELFF.

J is TRBJ2-5 and V is TRBV9, with a tentative D call TRBD2 (6 bases). This CDR3 is built from 16 residues. V shed 4 bases and J shed 1 base, with 17 bases lying between them. Germline V gene lookup returns CDR1 SGDLS and CDR2 YYNGEE. This CDR3 is CASSPGTGSSQETQYF. The DNA for the CDR3 is TGTGCCAGCAGCCCGGGGACTGGGTCTTCCCAAGAGACCCAGTACTTC.

This chain links TRBV5-4 with TRBJ1-4, with D unresolved. There are 14 residues in the CDR3. The germline V and J ends were trimmed by 4 bases and 8 bases, with 15 bases remaining between them. The germline CDR1 and CDR2 sequences are SGHNT and YYREEE (reference sequence). The CDR3 nucleotides read TGTGCCAGCAGCCCGACAAGTCTGGGGGAAAAACTGTTTTTT. Protein product: CASSPTSLGEKLFF.

Turning to this clone: A junction end diverges from the germline sequence, so it may reflect a read error. The rearrangement joins TRBV30 to TRBJ2-2, with 8 bases lining up with TRBD2. Germline V CDR1 and CDR2: GTSNPN, SVGIG (reference sequence). The length of the CDR3 is 14 residues. The CDR3 DNA follows: TGTGCCCGGAGGGCGGGAGGAAACGGCGGGGAGCTGTTTTTT. Its translation: CARRAGGNGGELFF.

V gene TRBV18 combines with J gene TRBJ2-3; possible D gene TRBD1, 6 bases. V lost 2 bases to trimming and J lost 6 bases, with 9 bases between them. The CDR3 has 13 amino acids. The germline CDR1 and CDR2 sequences are KGHSH and LQKENI. CDR3 region: CASSPRGKDTQYF. CDR3 coding DNA: TGTGCCAGCTCACCAAGGGGGAAGGATACGCAGTATTTT.

V is TRBV12-5 and J is TRBJ2-5, with a weak D call TRBD2 (5 bases). V was clipped by 0 bases and J by 8 bases, with 10 bases between them. The CDR3 has 13 residues. Germline-derived CDR1 and CDR2 are LGHNT and FRNRAP. CDR3 loop: CASGLVGSGTQYF. DNA of the CDR3: TGTGCTAGTGGTTTGGTAGGGTCGGGAACCCAGTACTTC.

This clone has just a few counts. This rearrangement joins TRBV6-6 to TRBJ1-3; D is unclear. Germline lookup yields CDR1 MNHNY and CDR2 SVGAGI (reference sequence). This CDR3 is built from 15 residues. Trimming took off 4 bases at V and 0 bases at J, with 10 bases between the two ends. CDR3 in DNA: TGTGCCAGCAGTTCCTCAAGCACCTCTGGAAACACCATATATTTT. This codes for CASSSSSTSGNTIYF.

The chain has TRBV10-3 and TRBJ1-2, with 7 bases matching TRBD1. CDR3 length: 14 amino acids. Germline CDR1 and CDR2: ENHRY and SYGVKD. The junction had 8 bases not matched to a gene; V was cut back by 6 bases and J by 4 bases. Here the CDR3 reads CAIRPGTVVYGYTF. The CDR3, as DNA: TGTGCCATCAGGCCCGGGACAGTAGTCTATGGCTACACCTTC.

Written as DNA, the CDR3 is TGTGCCAGCAGCTTCACGGAAAATCAGCCCCAGCATTTT. Translated, it gives CASSFTENQPQHF. J is TRBJ1-5 and V is TRBV11-2; unclear D gene. CDR1 and CDR2 (germline): SGHAT, FQNNGV. The ends were cut back, 3 bases at V and 4 bases at J, with 7 bases in the middle. The CDR3 sequence is 13 residues long.

CDR3 coding DNA: TGTGCCAGCAGCACAGGACTCCAGAGCACCCAAGAGACCCAGTACTTC. Translated, it gives CASSTGLQSTQETQYF. This chain joins TRBV7-9 and TRBJ2-5; D is perhaps TRBD1 or TRBD2 (5 bases each). Germline V gene sequence: CDR1 SEHNR, CDR2 FQNEAQ (reference sequence). This CDR3 is built from 16 residues. V was cut by 5 bases and J by 1 base, with 17 bases left in between.

V gene TRBV7-2 combines with J gene TRBJ2-7; 13 positions match TRBD2. V lost 7 bases, J lost 4 bases, and 4 bases stayed unmatched. In germline, CDR1 is SGHTA, CDR2 FQGNSA. The CDR3 has 14 amino acids. The CDR3 nucleotides are TGTGCCAGCACCCCGACTAGCGGGAGGTACGAGCAGTACTTC. It translates to CASTPTSGRYEQYF.

CDR3 DNA: TGTGCCAGCAGTCAGAGGACAGGGAGTAATGAAAAACTGTTTTTT. As protein: CASSQRTGSNEKLFF. The chain joins TRBV28 to TRBJ1-4, with 8 bases identical to TRBD1. Germline V CDR1 and CDR2: MDHEN, SYDVKM. The CDR3 sequence is 15 residues long. V shed 5 bases, J shed 4 bases, and the junction held 6 bases outside the gene matches.

A single count supports this clone. This chain connects TRBV19 to TRBJ1-2; weak D call: TRBD1 (5 bases). In germline, CDR1 is LNHDA, CDR2 SQIVND (reference sequence). Trimming pared 3 bases from V and 4 bases from J, leaving 12 bases between. This CDR3 comprises 14 residues. CDR3 in amino acids: CASSIDQGSYGYTF. The CDR3 bases are TGTGCCAGTAGTATTGATCAGGGCTCCTATGGCTACACCTTC.

This sequence joins TRBV7-3 and TRBJ2-5; the match to TRBD1 covers 7 bases. CDR1 is SGHTA, CDR2 FQGTGA, per germline. The CDR3 has 13 amino acids. V lost 5 bases, J lost 5 bases, and 5 bases stayed unmatched. The CDR3, as DNA: TGTGCCAGCAGCAGGGGGCAGTTGGAGACCCAGTACTTC. Translating it yields CASSRGQLETQYF.

This sequence joins TRBV7-2 and TRBJ2-4, with 7 bases aligning to TRBD2. This CDR3 has 12 amino acids. V lost 3 bases, J lost 7 bases, and 0 bases stayed unmatched. The germline V gene encodes CDR1 SGHTA and CDR2 FQGNSA. The CDR3 here is CASSLGGNIQYF. The CDR3 coding sequence is TGTGCCAGCAGCTTGGGGGGGAACATTCAGTACTTC.

This sequence joins TRBV6-6 and TRBJ1-5; D call uncertain. CDR1 is MNHNY, CDR2 SVGAGI, per germline (reference sequence). Trimming stripped 2 bases from V and 5 bases from J, with 10 bases between. The length of the CDR3 is 14 residues. The CDR3 region is CASSYQVLYQPQHF. CDR3 in DNA: TGTGCCAGCAGTTACCAGGTTCTTTATCAGCCCCAGCATTTT.